The 12 T cell receptor beta chains in this list originate from one sample, sequenced in a study of blood T cells in healthy people across ages (dated by TCRdb to the mid-2010s). Library creation used 5' RACE. Sequencing instrument: Illumina HiSeq 2500. A second PCR of roughly 7 to 12 cycles was run with a J-beta primer mix and a sample-barcoded 5' primer. TCRdb reprocessed the public reads (quality trimming at Q25 with fastp, clone calling with MiXCR) and kept in-frame beta chains. When rows share a CDR3 protein, they turn into one entry using the most common DNA and genes. This sample lists about 640,000 distinct CDR3 sequences; roughly 50% were detected once. 30% to 45% of the sample is taken by the ten largest. The sequencing sample was made of blood. These receptor sequences come from a man between 60 and 75 years old in good health.

In its sample, this clonotype was seen a few times. The gene calls are TRBV5-4 and TRBJ2-1, with TRBD2 matching over 11 bases. Germline V gene sequence: CDR1 SGHNT, CDR2 YYREEE (reference sequence). V shed 5 bases and J 6 bases; nucleotides not matched to a gene: 7. CDR3 length equals 15 residues. The CDR3 loop reads CASSPGTSGFNEQFF. The CDR3 DNA follows: TGTGCCAGCAGTCCGGGGACTAGCGGCTTCAATGAGCAGTTCTTC.

This chain joins TRBV2 and TRBJ2-1; D unclear. With 1 base removed from V and 4 bases from J, the gap between germline ends came to 5 bases. CDR3 length: 13 residues. Germline-derived CDR1 and CDR2 are SNHLY and FYNNEI. The CDR3 spells CASSEVSYNEQFF. CDR3 coding DNA: TGTGCCAGCAGTGAAGTGTCGTACAATGAGCAGTTCTTC.

This clonotype was recorded once. The rearrangement links TRBV6-5 to TRBJ1-4, with 7 nucleotides matching TRBD1. The CDR3 is 14 amino acids. Germline V gene data show CDR1 as MNHEY and CDR2 as SVGAGI. J lost 6 bases, V lost 2 bases, and 3 bases had no gene match. The CDR3 nucleotides are TGTGCCAGCAGTTACAGAGGGGGCGATGAAAAACTGTTTTTT. It encodes CASSYRGGDEKLFF.

The rearrangement joins TRBV27 to TRBJ1-2, with TRBD1 as a possible D gene (6 bases). This CDR3 has 15 residues. The V end was cut by 7 bases, the J end by 4 bases, with 19 bases between. CDR1 MNHEY and CDR2 SMNVEV come from the germline V gene (reference sequence). The DNA of the CDR3 is TGTGCCAGCACCCGAGACAGGTTAAGTAGCTATGGCTACACCTTC. Protein: CASTRDRLSSYGYTF.

V is TRBV7-9 and J is TRBJ2-2, with TRBD1 as a possible D gene (6 bases). The CDR3 contains 14 residues. In germline, CDR1 is SEHNR, CDR2 FQNEAQ (reference sequence). Trimming removed 3 bases from V and 5 bases from J, with 10 bases in between. The CDR3 DNA reads as TGTGCCAGCAGCTTTCAGAGGGGGACCGGGGAGCTGTTTTTT. Its protein is CASSFQRGTGELFF.

The chain joins TRBV10-3 to TRBJ2-5, with 9 bases aligning to TRBD1. The germline gives CDR1 ENHRY, CDR2 SYGVKD. CDR3 length equals 15 residues. After removal of 1 base from V and 4 bases from J, the junction contained 4 bases not matched to a gene. The CDR3 sequence is CAISEFDRGRETQYF. The CDR3 DNA reads TGTGCCATCAGTGAGTTCGACAGGGGGAGAGAGACCCAGTACTTC.

The chain has TRBV6-5 and TRBJ2-1; 8 positions match TRBD1. V shed 2 bases, J shed 6 bases, and the junction held 6 bases outside the gene matches. This CDR3 is built from 15 residues. The V gene's germline CDR1 is MNHEY and CDR2 SVGAGI. In nucleotides, the CDR3 is TGTGCCAGCAGTTACATAACAGGGGGGCTCAATGAGCAGTTCTTC. It codes for CASSYITGGLNEQFF.

The chain joins TRBV20-1 to TRBJ2-3; D remains unclear. The CDR3 is 14 residues long. V lost 0 bases and J 1 base, leaving 8 bases between the germline ends. Germline lookup yields CDR1 DFQATT and CDR2 SNEGSKA (reference sequence). The CDR3 spells CSARDRAGTDTQYF. The CDR3, as DNA: TGCAGTGCTAGAGATCGCGCAGGCACAGATACGCAGTATTTT.

The V gene is TRBV12-3 or TRBV12-4, the J gene TRBJ2-4, with TRBD2 as a possible D gene (5 bases). V lost 5 bases and J lost 13, with 12 bases in between. There are 11 residues in the CDR3. CDR3 amino acids: CASSAPGSQYF. CDR3 coding DNA: TGTGCCAGCAGTGCCCCGGGGTCACAGTACTTC.

The count of this clonotype is one. The rearrangement uses TRBV27 and TRBJ2-7, with D hard to call. V was shortened by 0 bases and J by 3 bases, with 9 bases between the two germline ends. This CDR3 is 14 amino acids long. CDR1 and CDR2 from the germline V gene are MNHEY and SMNVEV (reference sequence). The CDR3 loop is CASSLSDSGYEQYF. The CDR3 DNA follows: TGTGCCAGCAGTTTATCGGATTCCGGCTACGAGCAGTACTTC.

This clonotype was found once. As DNA, the CDR3 is TGCAGTGCTCCCAGACTGGTTTTTGTCACTGAAGCTTTCTTT. It codes for CSAPRLVFVTEAFF. The gene calls are TRBV20-1 and TRBJ1-1; no clear D gene. V lost 5 bases and J 4 bases, leaving 17 bases between the germline ends. CDR1 DFQATT and CDR2 SNEGSKA come from the germline V gene (reference sequence). This CDR3 is built from 14 residues.

The CDR3 sequence: CASSLWERGEAFF. Here the CDR3 DNA reads TGTGCCAGCAGCTTATGGGAGAGAGGGGAAGCTTTCTTT. This chain joins TRBV7-2 and TRBJ1-1; D not certain. The germline V gene encodes CDR1 SGHTA and CDR2 FQGNSA. There are 13 residues in the CDR3. V lost 2 bases and J lost 8, with 12 bases in between.